Listed below are T cell receptor beta chains from one sample, sequenced in a study of shared clonotypes between healthy human individuals. The repertoire was sequenced with immunoSEQ multiplex PCR; TCRdb's copy has only in-frame clones and lacks some. In the table there are about 1 million clones, under 80% of which are singletons. Sequenced material: memory CD4+ T cells sorted from blood. The receptors were sampled from a man in his late teens or twenties in good health. Each CDR3 is given with its conserved first and last residue. A D gene is named only where the DNA matches it firmly. A clone size is listed for some rows: how often the clone was seen (once, few, many), or a class if it is expanded.

v_gene,abundance,d_gene,j_gene,CDR3aa,CDR3nt
TRBV23-1,.,TRBD1,TRBJ2-6,CASSQSFGTGGRVSGANVLTF,TGCGCCAGCAGTCAATCGTTCGGGACAGGGGGCAGAGTTTCTGGGGCCAACGTCCTGACTTTC
TRBV7-9,.,.,TRBJ1-2,CASSRPNYGYTF,TGTGCCAGCAGCCGACCCAACTATGGCTACACCTTC
TRBV2,.,TRBD1,TRBJ1-6,CASRQGQSYNSPLHF,TGTGCCAGCAGACAGGGGCAATCCTATAATTCACCCCTCCACTTT
TRBV10-3,.,.,TRBJ1-6,CAISESSGLSYNSPLHF,TGTGCCATCAGTGAGTCGTCCGGACTCTCCTATAATTCACCCCTCCACTTT
TRBV7-2,once,.,TRBJ2-5,CASSLRGLGGGSQETQYF,TGTGCCAGCAGCTTAAGGGGACTAGGGGGCGGAAGCCAAGAGACCCAGTACTTC
TRBV2,.,.,TRBJ2-7,CASSEAGPGCHF,TGTGCCAGCAGTGAAGCTGGACCGGGGTGCCACTTC
TRBV28,.,.,TRBJ1-2,CASRAAWDASGYTF,TGTGCCAGCCGAGCGGCGTGGGATGCGAGCGGCTACACCTTC
TRBV19,.,.,TRBJ1-4,CASHADDEKLFF,TGTGCCAGCCACGCGGACGATGAAAAACTGTTTTTT
TRBV4-3,many,TRBD2,TRBJ2-1,CASSQERLANEQFF,TGCGCCAGCAGCCAAGAGCGACTAGCTAATGAGCAGTTCTTC
TRBV6-6,.,TRBD1,TRBJ1-6,CASSYGQGGSPLHF,TGTGCCAGCAGTTACGGACAGGGCGGTTCACCCCTCCACTTT
TRBV6-5,.,TRBD1,TRBJ2-7,CASRRTGSEQYF,TGTGCCAGCAGGCGGACAGGCTCCGAGCAGTACTTC
TRBV30,.,.,TRBJ1-4,CAWRGFLGEKLFF,TGTGCCTGGAGGGGGTTTTTAGGGGAAAAACTGTTTTTT
TRBV6-1,few,TRBD2,TRBJ2-1,CASSEMPSGGANEQFF,TGTGCCAGCAGTGAAATGCCTAGCGGGGGGGCCAATGAGCAGTTCTTC
TRBV27,.,.,TRBJ2-2,CASSFHRSANTGELFF,TGTGCCAGCAGTTTCCACAGGTCGGCGAACACCGGGGAGCTGTTTTTT
TRBV5-4,.,TRBD2,TRBJ2-1,CASSSGGGNEQFF,TGTGCCAGCAGCTCGGGGGGAGGCAATGAGCAGTTCTTC
TRBV18,.,.,TRBJ1-1,CASSEAVLNTEAFF,TGTGCCAGCTCGGAAGCGGTTTTGAACACTGAAGCTTTCTTT
TRBV29-1,.,.,TRBJ2-3,CSVVVPRGVTDTQYF,TGCAGCGTTGTCGTTCCGAGGGGGGTCACAGATACGCAGTATTTT
TRBV4-2,few,.,TRBJ1-2,CASSLAGNYGYTF,TGTGCCAGCAGCCTTGCAGGGAACTATGGCTACACCTTC
TRBV30,.,TRBD1,TRBJ1-2,CAWSPGQSYGYTF,TGTGCCTGGAGCCCGGGACAGAGCTATGGCTACACCTTC
TRBV5-6,.,TRBD2,TRBJ2-3,CASSVGSGSADTQYF,TGTGCCAGCAGTGTTGGTAGCGGGTCCGCAGATACGCAGTATTTT
TRBV28,.,TRBD1,TRBJ1-5,CASSSPGTGSGQPQHF,TGTGCCAGCAGTTCTCCCGGGACAGGGTCCGGTCAGCCCCAGCATTTT
TRBV30,.,.,TRBJ2-3,CAWRRGPSTDTQYF,TGTGCCTGGAGGAGGGGCCCTAGCACAGATACGCAGTATTTT